The clone carrying this TCR beta chain was seen repeatedly, ten times or more. Sample time point: newly diagnosed GD, antithyroid drugs for less than 3 months. TCR sequences were obtained from RNA taken from PBMCs. The source of the sample is a study of regulatory T cells in long-lasting Graves disease. This CDR3 has 13 amino acids. Germline assignment: CDR1 SQVTM and CDR2 ANQGSEA. V lost 7 bases to trimming and J lost 0 bases, with 13 bases between them. Arm-PCR with iRepertoire HTBI primers amplified the CDR3 regions for these TCR beta libraries. TCRdb re-called the multiplex PCR reads with MiXCR, one entry per CDR3 protein. The sample lists some 490,000 distinct CDR3 sequences, approximately 12% occurring once. The same data also contributed to another study, on T cells in Graves' hyperthyroidism and ophthalmopathy. That work contributes: Diagnostic assessment was based on clinical symptoms, serum thyroxine and TRAb, thyroid ultrasound and orbital computed tomography. The HTBI set primed first-round TCR CDR3 RT-PCR. Most clonotypes expanded in the thyroid (above 0.001) were also present in blood.

This sequence was found in a woman between 25 and 40 years old with Graves disease. The chain employs TRBV29-1 and TRBJ2-7; D is possibly TRBD2 (6 bases). The sequencing here drew on peripheral blood mononuclear cells (PBMCs), taken at new diagnosis, from a patient treated with antithyroid drugs. The DNA for the CDR3 is TGCAGCGCTCGGGCCGGGAGCTCCTACGAGCAGTACTTC. The encoded protein is CSARAGSSYEQYF.